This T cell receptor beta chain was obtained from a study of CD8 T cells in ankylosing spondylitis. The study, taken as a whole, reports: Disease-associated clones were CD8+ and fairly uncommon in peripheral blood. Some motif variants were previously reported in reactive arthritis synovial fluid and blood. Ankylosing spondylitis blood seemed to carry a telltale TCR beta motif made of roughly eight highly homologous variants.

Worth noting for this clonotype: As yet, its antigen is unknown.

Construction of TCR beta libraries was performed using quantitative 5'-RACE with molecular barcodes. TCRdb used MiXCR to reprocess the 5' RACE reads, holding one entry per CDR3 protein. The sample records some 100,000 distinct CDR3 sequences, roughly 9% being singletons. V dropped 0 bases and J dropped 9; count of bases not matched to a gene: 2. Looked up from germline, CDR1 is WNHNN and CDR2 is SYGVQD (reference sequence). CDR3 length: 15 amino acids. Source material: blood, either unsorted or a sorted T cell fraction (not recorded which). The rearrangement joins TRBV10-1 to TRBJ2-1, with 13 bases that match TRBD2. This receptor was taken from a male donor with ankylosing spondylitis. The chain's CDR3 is CASSESGLAGVEQFF. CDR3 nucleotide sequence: TGCGCCAGCAGTGAGTCCGGACTAGCGGGAGTTGAGCAGTTCTTC.